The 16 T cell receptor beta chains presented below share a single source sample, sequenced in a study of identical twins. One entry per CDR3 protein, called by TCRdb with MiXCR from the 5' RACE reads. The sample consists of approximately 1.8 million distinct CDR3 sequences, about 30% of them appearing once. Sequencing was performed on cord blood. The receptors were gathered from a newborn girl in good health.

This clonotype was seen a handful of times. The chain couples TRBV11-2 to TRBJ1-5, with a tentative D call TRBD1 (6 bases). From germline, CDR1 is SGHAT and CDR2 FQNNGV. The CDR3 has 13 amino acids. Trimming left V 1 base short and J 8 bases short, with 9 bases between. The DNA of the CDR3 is TGTGCCAGCAGCTTAGGGGGGCGAGAGCCCCAGCATTTT. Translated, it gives CASSLGGREPQHF.

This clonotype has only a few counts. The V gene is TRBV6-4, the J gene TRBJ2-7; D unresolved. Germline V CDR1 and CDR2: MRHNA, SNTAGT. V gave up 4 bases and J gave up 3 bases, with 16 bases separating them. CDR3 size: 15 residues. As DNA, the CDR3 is TGTGCCAGCAGTGGGTATAGACCCTCATACTACGAGCAGTACTTC. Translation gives CASSGYRPSYYEQYF.

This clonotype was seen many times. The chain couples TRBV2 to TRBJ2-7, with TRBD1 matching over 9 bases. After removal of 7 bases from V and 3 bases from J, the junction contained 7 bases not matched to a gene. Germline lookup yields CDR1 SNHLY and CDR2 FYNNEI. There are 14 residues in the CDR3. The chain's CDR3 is CASKLDRGHYEQYF. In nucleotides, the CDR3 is TGTGCCAGCAAACTGGACAGGGGACACTACGAGCAGTACTTC.

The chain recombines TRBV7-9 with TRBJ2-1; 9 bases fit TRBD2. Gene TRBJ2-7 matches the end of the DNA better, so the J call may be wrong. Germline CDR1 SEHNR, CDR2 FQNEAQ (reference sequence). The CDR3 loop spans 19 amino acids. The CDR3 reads CASSFGSGSMKSSYNEQYF. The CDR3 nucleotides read TGTGCCAGCAGCTTTGGTAGCGGGAGTATGAAGAGCTCCTACAATGAGCAGTACTTC.

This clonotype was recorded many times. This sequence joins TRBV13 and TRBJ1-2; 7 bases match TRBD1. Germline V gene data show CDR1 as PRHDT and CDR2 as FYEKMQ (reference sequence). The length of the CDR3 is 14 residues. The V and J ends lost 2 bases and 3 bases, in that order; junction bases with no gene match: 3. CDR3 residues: CASSLQGVYYGYTF. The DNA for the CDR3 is TGTGCCAGCAGCTTACAGGGGGTTTACTATGGCTACACCTTC.

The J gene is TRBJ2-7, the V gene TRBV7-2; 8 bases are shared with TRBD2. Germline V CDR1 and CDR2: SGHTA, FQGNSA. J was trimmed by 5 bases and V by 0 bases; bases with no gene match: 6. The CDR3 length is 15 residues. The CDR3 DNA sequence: TGTGCCAGCAGCTTAGCGGGACTAGTTTACCACGAGCAGTACTTC. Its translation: CASSLAGLVYHEQYF.

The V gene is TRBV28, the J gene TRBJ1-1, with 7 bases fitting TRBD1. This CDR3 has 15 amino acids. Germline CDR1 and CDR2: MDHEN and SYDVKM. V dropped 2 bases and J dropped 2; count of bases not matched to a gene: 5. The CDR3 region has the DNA TGTGCCAGCAGTTTAATGGGGACAGCAAACACTGAAGCTTTCTTT. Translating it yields CASSLMGTANTEAFF.

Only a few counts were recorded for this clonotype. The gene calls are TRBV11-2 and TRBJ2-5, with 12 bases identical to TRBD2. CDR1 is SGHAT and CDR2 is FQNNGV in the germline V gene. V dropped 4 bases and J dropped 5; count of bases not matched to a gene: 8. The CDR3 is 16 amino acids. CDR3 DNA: TGTGCCAGCAGCTCAGTGACTAGCGGGAGCGGGGAGACCCAGTACTTC. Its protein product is CASSSVTSGSGETQYF.

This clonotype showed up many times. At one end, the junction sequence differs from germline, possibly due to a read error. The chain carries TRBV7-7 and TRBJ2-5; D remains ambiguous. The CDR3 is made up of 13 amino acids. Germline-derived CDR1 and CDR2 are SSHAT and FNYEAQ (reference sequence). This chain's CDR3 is CASSLSPKETQYF. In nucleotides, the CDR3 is TGTGCTAGCAGCTTAAGTCCGAAAGAGACCCAGTACTTC.

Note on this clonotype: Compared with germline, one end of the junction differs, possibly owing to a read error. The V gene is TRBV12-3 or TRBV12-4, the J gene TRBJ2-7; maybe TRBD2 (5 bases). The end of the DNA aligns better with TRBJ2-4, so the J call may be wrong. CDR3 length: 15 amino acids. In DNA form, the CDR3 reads TGTGTCAGCAGTTGGATCGAACTAGTCAAAAACATTCAGTACTTC. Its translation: CVSSWIELVKNIQYF.

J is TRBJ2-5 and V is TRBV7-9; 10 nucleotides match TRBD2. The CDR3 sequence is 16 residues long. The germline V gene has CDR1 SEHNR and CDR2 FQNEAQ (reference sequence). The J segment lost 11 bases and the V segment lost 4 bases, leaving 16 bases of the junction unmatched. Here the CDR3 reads CASSSPLAGARHEQYF. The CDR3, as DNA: TGTGCCAGCAGCTCCCCTCTAGCGGGGGCTAGGCATGAGCAGTACTTC.

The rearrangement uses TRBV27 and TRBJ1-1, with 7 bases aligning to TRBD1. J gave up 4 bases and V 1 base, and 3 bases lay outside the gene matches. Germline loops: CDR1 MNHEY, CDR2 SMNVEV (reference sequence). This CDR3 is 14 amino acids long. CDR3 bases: TGTGCCAGCAGTTTATTGGCAGGGGGCACTGAAGCTTTCTTT. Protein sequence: CASSLLAGGTEAFF.

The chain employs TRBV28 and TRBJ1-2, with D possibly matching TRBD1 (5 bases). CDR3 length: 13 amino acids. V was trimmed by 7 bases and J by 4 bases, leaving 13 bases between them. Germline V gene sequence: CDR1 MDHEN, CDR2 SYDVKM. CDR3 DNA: TGTGCCAGCACAACCGGGACTATCTATGGCTACACCTTC. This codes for CASTTGTIYGYTF.

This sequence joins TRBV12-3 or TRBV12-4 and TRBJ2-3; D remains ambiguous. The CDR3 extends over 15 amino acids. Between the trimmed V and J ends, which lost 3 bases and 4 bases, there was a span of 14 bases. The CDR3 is CASSFGRVTADTQYF. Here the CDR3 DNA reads TGTGCCAGCAGTTTTGGTAGAGTCACTGCAGATACGCAGTATTTT.

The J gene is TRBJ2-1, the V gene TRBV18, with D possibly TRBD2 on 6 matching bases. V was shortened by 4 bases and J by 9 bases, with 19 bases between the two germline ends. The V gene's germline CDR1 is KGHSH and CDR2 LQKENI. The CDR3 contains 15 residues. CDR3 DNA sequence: TGTGCCAGCTCACGAATTTATGGGGTGGAGGGTGAGCAGTTCTTC. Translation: CASSRIYGVEGEQFF.

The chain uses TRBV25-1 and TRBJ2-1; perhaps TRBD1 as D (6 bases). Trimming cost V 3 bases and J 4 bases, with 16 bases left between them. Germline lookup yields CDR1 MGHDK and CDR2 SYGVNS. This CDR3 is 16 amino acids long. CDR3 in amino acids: CASSDPTRDKYNEQFF. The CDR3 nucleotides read TGTGCCAGCAGTGACCCCACACGGGACAAATACAATGAGCAGTTCTTC.